Each of the 3 T cell receptor beta chains below was sequenced from the same sample in a study of T-cell memory formation after mild COVID-19. MiXCR, applied by TCRdb to the 5' RACE reads, yields one record per CDR3 protein. The data hold approximately 400,000 distinct CDR3 sequences, with roughly 18% observed a single time. The specimen was PBMCs or a T cell subset sorted from them (not recorded which). The receptors were sampled from a man younger than 35 who had mild COVID-19 (a few samples of this study predate the infection). Cell type and time point are not known.

The chain recombines TRBV4-1 with TRBJ2-3; no clear D gene. CDR3 length: 13 amino acids. The germline V and J ends were trimmed by 2 bases and 8 bases, with 11 bases remaining between them. The germline gives CDR1 MGHRA, CDR2 YSYEKL. CDR3 residues: CASSQNQVGTQYF. CDR3 in DNA: TGCGCCAGCAGCCAAAACCAAGTGGGTACGCAGTATTTT.

The chain carries TRBV5-1 and TRBJ2-3; 7 bases are shared with TRBD2. Per the germline V gene, CDR1 is SGHRS and CDR2 is YFSETQ. Unmatched junction bases numbered 7, after V lost 4 bases and J lost 2 bases. CDR3 size: 15 residues. The CDR3 bases are TGCGCCAGCAGCGGCGGGGGACCGCACACAGATACGCAGTATTTT. It translates to CASSGGGPHTDTQYF.

This clonotype was counted ten times or more. V usage is TRBV4-1 and J usage is TRBJ2-2, with TRBD1 matching 8 bases. Germline V gene sequence: CDR1 MGHRA, CDR2 YSYEKL. CDR3 size: 16 residues. With V trimmed by 4 bases and J by 0 bases, 4 bases remained unmatched. DNA for the CDR3: TGCGCCAGCAGCCGAGAGACAGGGGCGAACACCGGGGAGCTGTTTTTT. Encoded protein: CASSRETGANTGELFF.